This TCR beta chain emerged from a study of cytomegalovirus exposure and HLA in healthy donors. The method was immunoSEQ multiplex PCR; TCRdb's version includes in-frame clones alone and lacks a portion of them. The data contain 100,000 to 150,000 clones, approximately 89% of them singletons. V was pared by 7 bases and J by 2 bases, with 18 bases between. CDR1 SGHTA and CDR2 FQGNSA come from the germline V gene. This CDR3 comprises 15 residues. The clonotype comes from a woman aged 18-29 years in good health and CMV-seronegative. Specimen: PBMCs. The chain employs TRBV7-2 and TRBJ2-7, with D maybe TRBD1 (7 bases). As DNA, the CDR3 is TGTGCCAGCAAGTACGGCGGGACAGATACCTACGAGCAGTACTTC. This sequence encodes CASKYGGTDTYEQYF.